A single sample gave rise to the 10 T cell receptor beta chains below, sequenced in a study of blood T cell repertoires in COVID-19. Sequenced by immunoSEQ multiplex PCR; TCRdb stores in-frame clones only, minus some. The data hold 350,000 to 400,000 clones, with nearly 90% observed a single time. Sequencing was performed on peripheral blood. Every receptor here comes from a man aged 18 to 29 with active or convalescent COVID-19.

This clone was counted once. The CDR3 loop is CASSSPGLGTGELFF. The CDR3 DNA sequence: TGTGCCAGCAGCTCCCCAGGCCTGGGCACCGGGGAGCTGTTTTTT. V gene TRBV28 combines with J gene TRBJ2-2; no definite D call. The CDR3 is 15 amino acids. Per germline, CDR1 MDHEN and CDR2 SYDVKM. Trimming left V 6 bases short and J 4 bases short, with 15 bases between.

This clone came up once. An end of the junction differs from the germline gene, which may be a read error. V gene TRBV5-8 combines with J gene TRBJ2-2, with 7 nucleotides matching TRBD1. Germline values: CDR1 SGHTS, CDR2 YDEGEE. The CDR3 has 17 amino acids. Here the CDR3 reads CARSSLPGTVNTGELFF. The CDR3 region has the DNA TGTGCCAGGAGCTCCTTACCCGGGACAGTGAACACCGGGGAGCTGTTTTTT.

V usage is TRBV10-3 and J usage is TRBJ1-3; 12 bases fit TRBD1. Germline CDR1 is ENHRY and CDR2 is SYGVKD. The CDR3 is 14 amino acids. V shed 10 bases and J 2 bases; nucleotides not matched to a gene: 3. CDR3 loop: CATGQGATGNTIYF. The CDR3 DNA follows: TGTGCCACGGGACAGGGGGCCACTGGAAACACCATATATTTT.

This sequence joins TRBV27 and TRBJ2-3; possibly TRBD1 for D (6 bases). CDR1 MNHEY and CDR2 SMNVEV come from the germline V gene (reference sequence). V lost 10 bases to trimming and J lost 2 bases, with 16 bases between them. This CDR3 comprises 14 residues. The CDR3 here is CATRTGQHTDTQYF. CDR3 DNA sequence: TGTGCCACCAGAACGGGACAACACACAGATACGCAGTATTTT.

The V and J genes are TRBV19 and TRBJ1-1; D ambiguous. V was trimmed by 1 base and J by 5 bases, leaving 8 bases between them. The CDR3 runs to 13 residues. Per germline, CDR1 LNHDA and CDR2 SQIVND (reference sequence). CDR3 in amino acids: CASSIVLGTEAFF. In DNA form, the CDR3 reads TGTGCCAGTAGTATAGTCCTCGGGACTGAAGCTTTCTTT.

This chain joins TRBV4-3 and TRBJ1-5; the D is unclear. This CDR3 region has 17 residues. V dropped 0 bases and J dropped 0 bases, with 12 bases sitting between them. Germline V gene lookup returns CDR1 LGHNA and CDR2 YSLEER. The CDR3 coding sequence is TGCGCCAGCAGCCAAGACCGGGTCTCTTATAGCAATCAGCCCCAGCATTTT. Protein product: CASSQDRVSYSNQPQHF.

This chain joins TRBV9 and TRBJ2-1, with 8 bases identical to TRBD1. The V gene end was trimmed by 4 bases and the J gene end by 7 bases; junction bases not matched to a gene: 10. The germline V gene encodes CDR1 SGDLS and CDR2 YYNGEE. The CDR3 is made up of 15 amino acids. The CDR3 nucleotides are TGTGCCAGCAGCTTTAGGACAGGGCAGGGGAATGAGCAGTTCTTC. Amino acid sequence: CASSFRTGQGNEQFF.

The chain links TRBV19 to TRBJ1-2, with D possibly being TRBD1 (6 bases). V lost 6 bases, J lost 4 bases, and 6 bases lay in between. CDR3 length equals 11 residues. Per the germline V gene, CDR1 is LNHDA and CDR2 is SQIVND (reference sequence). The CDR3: CASRDSYGYTF. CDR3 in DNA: TGTGCCAGTAGGGACAGCTATGGCTACACCTTC.

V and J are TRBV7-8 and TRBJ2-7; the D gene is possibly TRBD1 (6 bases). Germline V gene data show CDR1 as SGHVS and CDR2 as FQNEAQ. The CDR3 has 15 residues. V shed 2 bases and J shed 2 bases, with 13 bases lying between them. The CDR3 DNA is TGTGCCAGCAGCTTAATGGGGGACATTGCCTACGAGCAGTACTTC. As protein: CASSLMGDIAYEQYF.

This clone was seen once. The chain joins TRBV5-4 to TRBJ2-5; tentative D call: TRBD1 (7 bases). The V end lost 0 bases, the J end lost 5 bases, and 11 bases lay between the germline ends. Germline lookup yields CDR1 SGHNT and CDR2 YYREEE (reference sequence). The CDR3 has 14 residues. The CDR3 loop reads CASSLESGGETQYF. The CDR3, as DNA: TGTGCCAGCAGCTTGGAGTCAGGGGGGGAGACCCAGTACTTC.